Presented here are 10 T cell receptor beta chains from one specimen sequenced in a study of blood T cells in healthy people across ages. Then a second PCR, running about 7 to 11 cycles, was carried out with a sample-barcoded 5' primer and a J-beta primer mix. One entry per CDR3 protein, called by TCRdb with MiXCR from the 5' RACE reads. Seen here are 800,000 to 1,300,000 distinct CDR3 sequences, roughly a quarter observed once, and the top ten hold approximately 0.71%. This sample was also put to use in a study of T cells of mothers and their children.

Input material: blood. The source is a girl aged 2 to 10 in good health.

Worth noting for this clonotype: The junction does not match germline at one end; this may be a read error. The chain employs TRBV7-9 and TRBJ2-6, with D perhaps TRBD1 (5 bases). The CDR3 has 18 residues. Germline V gene lookup returns CDR1 SEHNR and CDR2 FQNEAQ (reference sequence). CDR3 in DNA: TGTGCCAGCAGCCTGCCGAAGGGGTCGAGCTCTGGGGCCAACGTCCTTACTTTC. Amino acid sequence: CASSLPKGSSSGANVLTF. The full variable domain, rest sourced from reference TRBV7-9 and TRBJ2-6, is DTGVSQNPRHKITKRGQNVTFRCDPISEHNRLYWYRQTLGQGPEFLTYFQNEAQLEKSRLLSDRFSAERPKGSFSTLEIQRTEQGDSAMYLCASSLPKGSSSGANVLTFGAGSRLTVL.

This clonotype was recorded a few times. This chain links TRBV7-2 with TRBJ2-5; 8 nucleotides agree with TRBD2. J lost 5 bases, V lost 0 bases, and 5 bases had no gene match. In germline, CDR1 is SGHTA, CDR2 FQGNSA. The CDR3 totals 15 residues. CDR3 sequence (DNA): TGTGCCAGCAGCTTAGCTTTCGGGAGGGCTGAGACCCAGTACTTC. This translates into CASSLAFGRAETQYF. Supplemented by reference TRBV7-2 and TRBJ2-5, the full variable domain reads GAGVSQSPSNKVTEKGKDVELRCDPISGHTALYWYRQSLGQGLEFLIYFQGNSAPDKSGLPSDRFSAERTGGSVSTLTIQRTQQEDSAVYLCASSLAFGRAETQYFGPGTRLLVL.

The chain combines TRBV9 with TRBJ2-6; the D gene is possibly TRBD1 (5 bases). V shed 1 base and J shed 4 bases, with 6 bases lying between them. Germline V gene data show CDR1 as SGDLS and CDR2 as YYNGEE. This CDR3 region has 14 residues. Here the CDR3 DNA reads TGTGCCAGCAGCGTACCAGGGGGGGCCAACGTCCTGACTTTC. Translation gives CASSVPGGANVLTF.

The chain links TRBV24-1 to TRBJ2-5, with TRBD1 matching over 7 bases. The CDR3 is 13 amino acids. Germline lookup yields CDR1 KGHDR and CDR2 SFDVKD. Losses at the gene ends were 7 bases for V and 5 bases for J; bases not matched to a gene: 6. The CDR3: CATSRQGWETQYF. The DNA for the CDR3 is TGTGCCACCAGCCGACAGGGCTGGGAGACCCAGTACTTC.

This clonotype was detected a few times. This chain links TRBV5-1 with TRBJ2-5; no definite D call. Trimming removed 5 bases at V and 5 bases at J, with 10 bases between. Germline V gene lookup returns CDR1 SGHRS and CDR2 YFSETQ. The length of the CDR3 is 12 residues. In DNA form, the CDR3 reads TGCGCCAGCAGTAATAATCGGGAGACCCAGTACTTC. Its protein product is CASSNNRETQYF.

The chain couples TRBV5-1 to TRBJ1-1, with a weak D call TRBD1 (5 bases). V lost 5 bases and J lost 0, with 8 bases in between. Germline V gives CDR1 SGHRS, CDR2 YFSETQ. CDR3 length equals 13 residues. CDR3 bases: TGCGCCAGCAGGTGGGGGGTGAACACTGAAGCTTTCTTT. Its protein product is CASRWGVNTEAFF.

A few counts support this clonotype. CDR3 protein: CASSSNLYEQYF. The CDR3 bases are TGTGCCAGCAGTTCCAATCTCTACGAGCAGTACTTC. The V gene is TRBV27, the J gene TRBJ2-7; D not certain. The CDR3 spans 12 residues. V was cut by 4 bases and J by 3 bases, with 7 bases left in between. The V gene's germline CDR1 is MNHEY and CDR2 SMNVEV (reference sequence).

J is TRBJ1-3 and V is TRBV4-1, with D possibly TRBD1 on 6 matching bases. The CDR3 sequence is 16 residues long. The V and J ends lost 0 bases and 2 bases respectively, with 11 bases between them. Germline CDR1 MGHRA, CDR2 YSYEKL. The CDR3 bases are TGCGCCAGCAGCCAAGAGCCAGGGGTCCCTGGAAACACCATATATTTT. Its protein product is CASSQEPGVPGNTIYF.

This clonotype was counted a few times. The V and J genes are TRBV4-1 and TRBJ1-1; TRBD1 is a possible D gene (6 bases). This CDR3 has 16 amino acids. Between the trimmed V and J ends, which lost 4 bases and 10 bases, there was a span of 25 bases. Looked up from germline, CDR1 is MGHRA and CDR2 is YSYEKL. The CDR3, as DNA: TGCGCCAGCAGCCGTGGAACAGGGTCGGGGGAACTTCGAGCTTTCTTT. Its protein is CASSRGTGSGELRAFF.

The chain recombines TRBV12-3 or TRBV12-4 with TRBJ2-7; D remains unclear. V lost 2 bases and J lost 1, with 12 bases in between. The CDR3 has 15 amino acids. CDR3 in amino acids: CASSLYWERSYEQYF. The CDR3 DNA reads TGTGCCAGCAGTTTATATTGGGAAAGATCCTACGAGCAGTACTTC.